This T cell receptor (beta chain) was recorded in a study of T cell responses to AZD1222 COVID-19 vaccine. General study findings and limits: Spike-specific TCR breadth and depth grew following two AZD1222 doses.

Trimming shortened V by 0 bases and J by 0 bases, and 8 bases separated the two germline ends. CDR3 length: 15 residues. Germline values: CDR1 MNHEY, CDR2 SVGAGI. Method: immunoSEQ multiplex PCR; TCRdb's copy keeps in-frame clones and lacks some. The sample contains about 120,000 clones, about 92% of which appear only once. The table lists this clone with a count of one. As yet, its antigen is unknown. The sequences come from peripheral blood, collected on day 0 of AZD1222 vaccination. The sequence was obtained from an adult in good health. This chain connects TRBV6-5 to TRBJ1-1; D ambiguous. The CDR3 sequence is CASSYSGGLNTEAFF. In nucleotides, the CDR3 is TGTGCCAGCAGTTACTCGGGAGGACTGAACACTGAAGCTTTCTTT.